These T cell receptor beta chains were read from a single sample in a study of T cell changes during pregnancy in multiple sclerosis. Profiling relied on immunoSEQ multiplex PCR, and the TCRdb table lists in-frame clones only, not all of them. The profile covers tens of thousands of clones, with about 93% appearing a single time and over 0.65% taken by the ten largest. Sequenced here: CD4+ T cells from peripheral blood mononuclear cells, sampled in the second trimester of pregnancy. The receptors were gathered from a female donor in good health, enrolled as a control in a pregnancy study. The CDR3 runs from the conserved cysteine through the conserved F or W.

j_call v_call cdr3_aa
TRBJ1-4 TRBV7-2 CASSYRQGGGEKLFF
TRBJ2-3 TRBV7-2 CASSPERGMAQYF
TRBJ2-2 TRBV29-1 CSILETGKNTGELFF
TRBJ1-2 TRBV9 CASSPRDRSHGYTF
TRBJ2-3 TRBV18 CASSPRGGNTDTQYF
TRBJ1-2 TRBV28 CASSLTGEDYGYTF
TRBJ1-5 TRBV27 CASSPGRFVLQPQHF
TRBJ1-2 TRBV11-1 CASSEGGYGYTF
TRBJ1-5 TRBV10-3 CAISPTGGNQPQHF
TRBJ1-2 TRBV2 CASIGRREDGYTF
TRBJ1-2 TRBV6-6 CASSYGDGAGGYTF
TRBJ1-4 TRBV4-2 CASSQGLLTGSGEKLFF
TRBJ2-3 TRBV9 CASSYSGGPAWDTQYF
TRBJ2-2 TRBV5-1 CASSARGGANTGELFF
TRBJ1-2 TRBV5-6 CASRTRGAGSYGYTF
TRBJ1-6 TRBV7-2 CASSPGVGGSPLHF
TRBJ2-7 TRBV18 CASSSTGASEQYF
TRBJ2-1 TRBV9 CASSVGLAGAAEQFF
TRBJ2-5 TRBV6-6 CASSYPGVGRETQYF
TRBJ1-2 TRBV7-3 CASSLNRGNCGYTF
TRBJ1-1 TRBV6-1 CASSVQGATEAFF
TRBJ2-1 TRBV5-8 CASSPQPSTGSNEQFF
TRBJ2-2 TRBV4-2 CASSQVTGGATGELFF
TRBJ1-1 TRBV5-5 CASSGTQQGTAFF
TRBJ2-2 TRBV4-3 CASSRAGMNTGELFF
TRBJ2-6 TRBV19 CASSMGGSGANVLTF
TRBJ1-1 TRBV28 CASIVGGVNTEAFF
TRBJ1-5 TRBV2 CASSGQGSGQPQHF
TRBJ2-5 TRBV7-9 CASSLGTGIEETQYF
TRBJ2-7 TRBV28 CASSFLVGLTSSYEQYF
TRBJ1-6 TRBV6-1 CASRERGSPLHF
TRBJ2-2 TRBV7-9 CASGTDRATGELFF
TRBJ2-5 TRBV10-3 CAISGTSGGLRETQYF
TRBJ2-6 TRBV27 CASSLSSGANVLTF
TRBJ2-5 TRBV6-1 CASRETGIETQYF
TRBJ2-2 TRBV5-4 CASTHRAAGELFF
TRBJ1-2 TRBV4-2 CASSQDTGNYGYTF
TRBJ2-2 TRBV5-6 CASRPGGGPYTGELFF
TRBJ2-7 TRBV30 CAWSVGGNSYEQYF
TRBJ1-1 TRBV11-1 CASSFPYTEAFF
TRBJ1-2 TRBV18 CASSPGGTYGYTF
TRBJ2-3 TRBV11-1 CASSPPLRDRDTDTQYF
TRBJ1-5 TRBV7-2 CASSPRQAPHQPQHF
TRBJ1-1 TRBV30 CAGCSIEGAIMNTEAFF
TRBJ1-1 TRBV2 CASSVLGQTEAFF
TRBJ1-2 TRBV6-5 CASSIDRERGGYTF
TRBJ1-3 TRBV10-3 CAISASGQRLSGNTIYF
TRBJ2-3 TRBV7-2 CASSLVPSIPDTQYF
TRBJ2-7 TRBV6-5 CASSAETGSYEQYF
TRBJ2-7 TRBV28 CASSLGGVVGREQYF
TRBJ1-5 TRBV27 CASRKGQEYQPQHF
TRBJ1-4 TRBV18 CASSPLSDEKLFF
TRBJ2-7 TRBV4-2 CASSQERAGGYYEQYF
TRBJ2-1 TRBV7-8 CASSLRRGGSYNEQFF
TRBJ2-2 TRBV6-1 CASSEQGPGGELFF
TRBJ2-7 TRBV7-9 CASSLEGGQSVLQQYF
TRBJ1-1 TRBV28 CASSLGAGPMNTEAFF